A single sample gave rise to the 5 T cell receptor beta chains below, sequenced in a study of blood T cell repertoires in COVID-19. Sequencing used immunoSEQ multiplex PCR; TCRdb keeps in-frame clones, though not all of them. The table lists approximately 40,000 clones, over 90% of them singletons. The source material was peripheral blood. These receptors came from a human donor in a cohort sampled during active COVID-19.

This chain links TRBV5-1 with TRBJ2-1; D possibly corresponds to TRBD2 (6 bases). Germline assignment: CDR1 SGHRS and CDR2 YFSETQ. The V gene lost 6 bases and the J gene lost 2 bases, with 21 bases spanning the gap. CDR3 length: 17 residues. The CDR3 loop is CASNLLAMGGAYNEQFF. Written as DNA, the CDR3 is TGCGCCAGCAATCTTCTAGCCATGGGAGGTGCCTACAATGAGCAGTTCTTC.

This rearrangement joins TRBV27 to TRBJ2-7; 9 bases line up with TRBD1. Germline values: CDR1 MNHEY, CDR2 SMNVEV (reference sequence). The CDR3 sequence is 16 residues long. Trimming at V came to 5 bases and at J to 3 bases, leaving 11 bases not matched to a gene. CDR3 sequence reads: CASSELPGQGSYEQYF. The DNA of the CDR3 is TGTGCCAGCAGTGAACTTCCGGGACAGGGAAGCTACGAGCAGTACTTC.

The chain combines TRBV7-8 with TRBJ1-2; unclear D gene. Germline CDR1 and CDR2: SGHVS and FQNEAQ. CDR3 length: 15 amino acids. V lost 5 bases, J lost 6 bases, and 19 bases lay in between. CDR3 sequence: CASSKNPGVRDGYTF. The CDR3, as DNA: TGTGCCAGCAGCAAAAACCCGGGTGTTAGAGATGGCTACACCTTC.

The chain uses TRBV19 and TRBJ2-3; 8 nucleotides agree with TRBD2. Unmatched junction bases numbered 8, after V lost 2 bases and J lost 4 bases. CDR1 and CDR2 (germline): LNHDA, SQIVND (reference sequence). CDR3 size: 16 residues. The CDR3 is CASSIRSSGASDTQYF. Written as DNA, the CDR3 is TGTGCCAGTAGTATACGTAGTAGCGGGGCCTCAGATACGCAGTATTTT.

This clone was detected a few times. The CDR3 DNA follows: TGTGCCAGCAGCTTAGCTCCGGGACTAGCTCATAATGAGCAGTTCTTC. It is translated as CASSLAPGLAHNEQFF. V is TRBV7-9 and J is TRBJ2-1; 9 bases are shared with TRBD2. V shed 0 bases and J 7 bases; nucleotides not matched to a gene: 7. CDR1 is SEHNR and CDR2 is FQNEAQ in the germline V gene (reference sequence). The CDR3 totals 16 residues. The whole variable domain, filled in from reference TRBV7-9 and TRBJ2-1, reads DTGVSQNPRHKITKRGQNVTFRCDPISEHNRLYWYRQTLGQGPEFLTYFQNEAQLEKSRLLSDRFSAERPKGSFSTLEIQRTEQGDSAMYLCASSLAPGLAHNEQFFGPGTRLTVL.